The clone carrying this T cell receptor (beta chain) was observed once. The donor population consisted of healthy HIV-negative adults with no recent acute infections or vaccinations. The record originates from a study of shared clonotypes between healthy human individuals. At the level of the study: Per-donor plates numbered three CD4 naive, three CD4 memory, two CD8 naive and one CD8 memory.

Sequencing was performed with immunoSEQ multiplex PCR; in TCRdb, only in-frame clones are kept and a portion is missing. The sample consists of 2,100,000 or so clones, more than 90% of them appearing once. Germline V gene sequence: CDR1 MNHNS, CDR2 SASEGT. V gave up 6 bases and J gave up 2 bases; unmatched junction bases: 4. The CDR3 has 15 amino acids. This sequence was found in a man aged 18 to 30 in good health. Sequencing used naive CD4+ T cells sorted from blood. The subset denotes: CD45RA+ positively selected. The chain employs TRBV6-1 and TRBJ1-5, with TRBD1 matching over 10 bases. CDR3 amino acids: CASRTGGIGNQPQHF. The DNA for the CDR3 is TGTGCCAGCAGGACAGGGGGCATAGGCAATCAGCCCCAGCATTTT.